This TCR beta chain was sequenced during a study of OX40 agonist ivuxolimab in advanced cancers. On the study more broadly: Intravenous ivuxolimab at 0.01 to 10 mg/kg was given to patients every 2 weeks. Patients were roughly 81% male with ages about 20 to 79, mean approximately 55. Partial responses were observed in three patients, of whom one had hepatocellular carcinoma and two had cutaneous melanoma. Study findings and constraints: In the 0.1 to 3.0 mg/kg range, CD4+ and CD8+ blood T cells had expanded clonally by week 6.

In the case of this clone: The antigen is unknown.

This CDR3 contains 14 residues. The germline V gene encodes CDR1 SGHRS and CDR2 YFSETQ. V was cut by 7 bases and J by 0 bases, with 8 bases left in between. Here immunoSEQ multiplex PCR was the method, and the copy in TCRdb shows in-frame clones only, minus some. There are some 77,000 clones in the sample; approximately 85% occur only once, and around 2.1% lies in the top ten. Material: CD4+ or CD8+ T cells sorted from blood, obtained in a trial of the OX40 agonist ivuxolimab. The chain has TRBV5-1 and TRBJ2-6; no definite D call. The sequence came from an adult with an advanced solid tumor such as melanoma, head and neck, liver or kidney cancer. In DNA, the CDR3 is TGCGCCAGCTCAAGCGTCTCTGGGGCCAACGTCCTGACTTTC. Protein sequence: CASSSVSGANVLTF.